These T cell receptor beta chains were read from a single sample in a study of cytomegalovirus exposure and HLA in healthy donors. The table came from immunoSEQ multiplex PCR; TCRdb's copy has only in-frame clones and leaves some out. The sample lists 150,000 to 200,000 clones; 60% to 85% were seen once. Sequencing was carried out using PBMCs. These receptors were taken from a woman aged 40 to 49 in good health and CMV-seronegative. The CDR3 runs from the conserved cysteine through the conserved F or W. A D gene is named only where the DNA matches it firmly. Clone size, where shown, is once, few, many, or a class for clones that have expanded.

j_call: TRBJ2-3
clone_size: NA
d_call: NA
v_call: TRBV5-1
cdr3_aa: CASSPPGDTQYF
cdr3_nt: TGCGCCAGCAGCCCCCCGGGGGATACGCAGTATTTT

j_call: TRBJ1-6
clone_size: once
d_call: TRBD1
v_call: TRBV6-6
cdr3_aa: CASRPGTGGGSPLHF
cdr3_nt: TGTGCCAGCAGGCCCGGGACAGGGGGCGGTTCACCCCTCCACTTT

j_call: TRBJ2-5
clone_size: NA
d_call: NA
v_call: TRBV4-1
cdr3_aa: CASSRIATETQYF
cdr3_nt: TGCGCCAGCAGTCGAATTGCTACGGAGACCCAGTACTTC

j_call: TRBJ2-1
clone_size: many
d_call: TRBD2
v_call: TRBV7-6
cdr3_aa: CASSLVAGDSYNEQFF
cdr3_nt: TGTGCCAGCAGCTTAGTGGCGGGGGACTCCTACAATGAGCAGTTCTTC

j_call: TRBJ1-3
clone_size: NA
d_call: TRBD1
v_call: TRBV7-9
cdr3_aa: CASSLAPHRGSGNTIYF
cdr3_nt: TGTGCCAGCAGCTTAGCCCCTCACAGGGGATCAGGAAACACCATATATTTT

j_call: TRBJ2-7
clone_size: once
d_call: TRBD2
v_call: TRBV5-6
cdr3_aa: CASSSRGRTYEQYF
cdr3_nt: TGTGCCAGCAGCTCGCGGGGGAGAACCTACGAGCAGTACTTC

j_call: TRBJ2-1
clone_size: NA
d_call: NA
v_call: TRBV27
cdr3_aa: CAITSGINEQFF
cdr3_nt: TGTGCCATTACATCGGGGATAAATGAGCAGTTCTTC

j_call: TRBJ1-1
clone_size: NA
d_call: TRBD1
v_call: TRBV6-5
cdr3_aa: CASSDRVGAEAFF
cdr3_nt: TGTGCCAGCAGCGACAGGGTGGGGGCTGAAGCTTTCTTT

j_call: TRBJ2-3
clone_size: NA
d_call: TRBD2
v_call: TRBV11-2
cdr3_aa: CASSPLAGGRADTQYF
cdr3_nt: TGTGCCAGCAGCCCATTGGCGGGGGGACGAGCAGATACGCAGTATTTT

j_call: TRBJ2-7
clone_size: NA
d_call: TRBD2
v_call: TRBV2
cdr3_aa: CASRTGGGTYEQYF
cdr3_nt: TGTGCCAGCAGAACCGGGGGGGGTACCTACGAGCAGTACTTC

j_call: TRBJ1-2
clone_size: few
d_call: TRBD1
v_call: TRBV5-1
cdr3_aa: CASSPSQGTYGYTF
cdr3_nt: TGCGCCAGCAGCCCCTCACAGGGGACCTATGGCTACACCTTC

j_call: TRBJ1-5
clone_size: NA
d_call: TRBD1
v_call: TRBV19
cdr3_aa: CASSQTGTADSNQPQHF
cdr3_nt: TGTGCCAGTAGTCAGACCGGGACAGCAGATAGCAATCAGCCCCAGCATTTT

j_call: TRBJ1-1
clone_size: NA
d_call: NA
v_call: TRBV6-5
cdr3_aa: CASTTIRGNTEAFF
cdr3_nt: TGTGCCAGCACCACCATTAGGGGGAACACTGAAGCTTTCTTT

j_call: TRBJ2-1
clone_size: NA
d_call: TRBD2
v_call: TRBV18
cdr3_aa: CASSPGLAVSYNEQFF
cdr3_nt: TGTGCCAGCTCACCGGGACTAGCGGTTTCCTACAATGAGCAGTTCTTC

j_call: TRBJ1-5
clone_size: NA
d_call: NA
v_call: TRBV21-1
cdr3_aa: CASSNPGNPRSQPQHF
cdr3_nt: TGTGCCAGCAGCAATCCCGGTAATCCGAGGTCGCAGCCCCAGCATTTT

j_call: TRBJ1-1
clone_size: few
d_call: NA
v_call: TRBV5-1
cdr3_aa: CASSWETPWVEAFF
cdr3_nt: TGCGCCAGCAGCTGGGAGACACCCTGGGTTGAAGCTTTCTTT

j_call: TRBJ1-2
clone_size: few
d_call: TRBD1
v_call: TRBV5-1
cdr3_aa: CASSWGAGTGTYGYTF
cdr3_nt: TGCGCCAGCAGCTGGGGGGCCGGGACAGGTACCTATGGCTACACCTTC

j_call: TRBJ2-1
clone_size: NA
d_call: NA
v_call: TRBV7-9
cdr3_aa: CASSLTPGLRRFF
cdr3_nt: TGTGCCAGCAGCTTAACCCCCGGACTACGACGGTTCTTC

j_call: TRBJ1-4
clone_size: NA
d_call: TRBD1
v_call: TRBV14
cdr3_aa: CASSLSTGGIEKLFF
cdr3_nt: TGTGCCAGCAGTCTTTCGACAGGGGGAATTGAAAAACTGTTTTTT

j_call: TRBJ1-1
clone_size: NA
d_call: TRBD1
v_call: TRBV16
cdr3_aa: CASSQLLGQDTEAFF
cdr3_nt: TGTGCCAGCAGCCAACTGCTCGGACAGGACACTGAAGCTTTCTTT

j_call: TRBJ1-1
clone_size: NA
d_call: NA
v_call: TRBV18
cdr3_aa: CASSPPRPGSVTEAFF
cdr3_nt: TGTGCCAGCTCACCACCGCGGCCAGGGTCGGTCACTGAAGCTTTCTTT

j_call: TRBJ2-1
clone_size: NA
d_call: TRBD1
v_call: TRBV28
cdr3_aa: CASSLRTGGIVNEQFF
cdr3_nt: TGTGCCAGCAGTCTGCGGACAGGGGGCATCGTCAATGAGCAGTTCTTC

j_call: TRBJ2-7
clone_size: few
d_call: TRBD2
v_call: TRBV6-5
cdr3_aa: CASSLLAGGSPYF
cdr3_nt: TGTGCCAGCAGTTTGCTAGCGGGGGGGAGCCCGTACTTC

j_call: TRBJ2-7
clone_size: NA
d_call: TRBD1
v_call: TRBV2
cdr3_aa: CASRDRRTYEQYF
cdr3_nt: TGTGCCAGCCGGGACAGGCGAACCTACGAGCAGTACTTC

j_call: TRBJ2-7
clone_size: NA
d_call: NA
v_call: TRBV5-1
cdr3_aa: CASSRPGQYSSYEQYF
cdr3_nt: TGCGCCAGCAGCCGGCCAGGACAGTACAGCTCCTACGAGCAGTACTTC

j_call: TRBJ1-5
clone_size: few
d_call: NA
v_call: TRBV5-4
cdr3_aa: CASSVQGINQPQHF
cdr3_nt: TGTGCCAGCAGCGTGCAGGGTATCAATCAGCCCCAGCATTTT

j_call: TRBJ2-2
clone_size: NA
d_call: TRBD2
v_call: TRBV11-2
cdr3_aa: CASSRRSGGHGELFF
cdr3_nt: TGTGCCAGCAGCCGCCGCAGCGGGGGGCACGGGGAGCTGTTTTTT

j_call: TRBJ1-2
clone_size: NA
d_call: TRBD1
v_call: TRBV5-4
cdr3_aa: CASSFDRGLSFYGYTF
cdr3_nt: TGTGCCAGCAGCTTCGACAGGGGGCTGTCTTTCTATGGCTACACCTTC

j_call: TRBJ1-2
clone_size: NA
d_call: NA
v_call: TRBV4-1
cdr3_aa: CASSPWGGPQNYGYTF
cdr3_nt: TGCGCCAGCAGCCCCTGGGGGGGTCCGCAAAACTATGGCTACACCTTC

j_call: TRBJ2-7
clone_size: NA
d_call: NA
v_call: TRBV5-1
cdr3_aa: CASSLMPGTYEQYF
cdr3_nt: TGCGCCAGCAGCTTGATGCCAGGGACCTACGAGCAGTACTTC

j_call: TRBJ2-1
clone_size: NA
d_call: TRBD2
v_call: TRBV5-4
cdr3_aa: CASTPGTSGGLSYNEQFF
cdr3_nt: TGTGCCAGCACCCCTGGGACTAGCGGGGGCCTCTCCTACAATGAGCAGTTCTTC

j_call: TRBJ1-1
clone_size: NA
d_call: TRBD1
v_call: TRBV5-1
cdr3_aa: CASSHGQAEAFF
cdr3_nt: TGCGCCAGCAGCCACGGACAGGCTGAAGCTTTCTTT

j_call: TRBJ2-7
clone_size: once
d_call: NA
v_call: TRBV5-5
cdr3_aa: CASSQVSGTYEQYF
cdr3_nt: TGTGCCAGCAGCCAGGTGTCAGGGACCTACGAGCAGTACTTC

j_call: TRBJ2-7
clone_size: NA
d_call: NA
v_call: TRBV28
cdr3_aa: CASRQGAYEQYF
cdr3_nt: TGTGCCAGCAGGCAAGGAGCCTACGAGCAGTACTTC

j_call: TRBJ2-5
clone_size: NA
d_call: NA
v_call: TRBV5-1
cdr3_aa: CASSPEGETQYF
cdr3_nt: TGCGCCAGCAGCCCCGAGGGCGAGACCCAGTACTTC

j_call: TRBJ2-1
clone_size: NA
d_call: TRBD2
v_call: TRBV7-6
cdr3_aa: CASSLPSGDSYNEQFF
cdr3_nt: TGTGCCAGCAGCTTACCTAGCGGGGATTCCTACAATGAGCAGTTCTTC

j_call: TRBJ2-5
clone_size: NA
d_call: TRBD1
v_call: TRBV5-6
cdr3_aa: CASSFPGTGVGQYF
cdr3_nt: TGTGCCAGCAGCTTTCCCGGGACAGGTGTCGGGCAGTACTTC

j_call: TRBJ2-7
clone_size: few
d_call: NA
v_call: TRBV6-1
cdr3_aa: CASSLQEGYEQYF
cdr3_nt: TGTGCCAGCAGTTTACAGGAGGGATACGAGCAGTACTTC

j_call: TRBJ2-7
clone_size: NA
d_call: NA
v_call: TRBV5-6
cdr3_aa: CASSFGGAYEQYF
cdr3_nt: TGTGCCAGCAGCTTCGGGGGAGCTTACGAGCAGTACTTC

j_call: TRBJ1-2
clone_size: NA
d_call: NA
v_call: TRBV2
cdr3_aa: CASSFLWDSPNYGYTF
cdr3_nt: TGTGCCAGCAGTTTTTTGTGGGACTCTCCTAACTATGGCTACACCTTC

j_call: TRBJ2-3
clone_size: NA
d_call: TRBD1
v_call: TRBV29-1
cdr3_aa: CSVVTGGPTDTQYF
cdr3_nt: TGCAGCGTTGTGACAGGGGGGCCCACAGATACGCAGTATTTT

j_call: TRBJ1-5
clone_size: NA
d_call: TRBD1
v_call: TRBV7-9
cdr3_aa: CASSLETGVWNQPQHF
cdr3_nt: TGTGCCAGCAGCTTAGAAACAGGGGTGTGGAATCAGCCCCAGCATTTT

j_call: TRBJ1-4
clone_size: NA
d_call: NA
v_call: TRBV11-2
cdr3_aa: CASSITQSTNEKLFF
cdr3_nt: TGTGCCAGCAGCATCACACAGTCAACTAATGAAAAACTGTTTTTT

j_call: TRBJ2-3
clone_size: NA
d_call: NA
v_call: TRBV28
cdr3_aa: CASSGLLFTDTQYF
cdr3_nt: TGTGCCAGCAGTGGACTTTTATTCACAGATACGCAGTATTTT

j_call: TRBJ1-2
clone_size: NA
d_call: TRBD1
v_call: TRBV19
cdr3_aa: CASSMTGTGIYGYTF
cdr3_nt: TGTGCCAGTAGTATGACCGGGACAGGCATCTATGGCTACACCTTC

j_call: TRBJ1-2
clone_size: NA
d_call: NA
v_call: TRBV5-1
cdr3_aa: CASSLGPGSGGYTF
cdr3_nt: TGCGCCAGCAGCTTGGGTCCGGGCTCGGGAGGCTACACCTTC

j_call: TRBJ2-5
clone_size: NA
d_call: NA
v_call: TRBV4-1
cdr3_aa: CASSQRGPQETQYF
cdr3_nt: TGCGCCAGCAGCCAAAGGGGTCCTCAAGAGACCCAGTACTTC

j_call: TRBJ2-1
clone_size: NA
d_call: NA
v_call: TRBV9
cdr3_aa: CASSVRQLGGHNEQFF
cdr3_nt: TGTGCCAGCAGCGTAAGGCAACTAGGCGGGCACAATGAGCAGTTCTTC

j_call: TRBJ1-1
clone_size: NA
d_call: TRBD1
v_call: TRBV18
cdr3_aa: CASSSDRGQNTEAFF
cdr3_nt: TGTGCCAGCTCAAGCGACAGGGGCCAGAACACTGAAGCTTTCTTT

j_call: TRBJ1-1
clone_size: NA
d_call: NA
v_call: TRBV15
cdr3_aa: CATSRHRTANTEAFF
cdr3_nt: TGTGCCACCAGCAGGCACAGGACAGCGAACACTGAAGCTTTCTTT

j_call: TRBJ2-2
clone_size: once
d_call: NA
v_call: TRBV7-9
cdr3_aa: CASRKPRGYPGELFF
cdr3_nt: TGTGCCAGCAGGAAACCGCGGGGCTACCCCGGGGAGCTGTTTTTT

j_call: TRBJ1-4
clone_size: NA
d_call: TRBD1
v_call: TRBV18
cdr3_aa: CASSPPTGMNEKLFF
cdr3_nt: TGTGCCAGCTCACCACCGACAGGGATGAATGAAAAACTGTTTTTT

j_call: TRBJ1-3
clone_size: NA
d_call: NA
v_call: TRBV28
cdr3_aa: CASSRLGLSGNTIYF
cdr3_nt: TGTGCCAGCAGCCGACTGGGACTTTCTGGAAACACCATATATTTT

j_call: TRBJ1-5
clone_size: NA
d_call: NA
v_call: TRBV2
cdr3_aa: CASSVNAGTPFQPQHF
cdr3_nt: TGTGCCAGCAGTGTTAATGCTGGGACACCCTTTCAGCCCCAGCATTTT

j_call: TRBJ2-5
clone_size: once
d_call: NA
v_call: TRBV19
cdr3_aa: CASSIGGQETQYF
cdr3_nt: TGTGCCAGTAGTATCGGGGGTCAAGAGACCCAGTACTTC

j_call: TRBJ2-5
clone_size: NA
d_call: NA
v_call: TRBV5-1
cdr3_aa: CASSLLQETQYF
cdr3_nt: TGCGCCAGCAGCTTACTACAAGAGACCCAGTACTTC

j_call: TRBJ1-2
clone_size: NA
d_call: NA
v_call: TRBV6-1
cdr3_aa: CASSESRTIPNF
cdr3_nt: TGTGCCAGCAGTGAATCGAGGACAATCCCCAACTTC

j_call: TRBJ2-5
clone_size: NA
d_call: TRBD2
v_call: TRBV5-1
cdr3_aa: CASSLSGGPEETQYF
cdr3_nt: TGCGCCAGCAGCCTTAGCGGGGGGCCCGAAGAGACCCAGTACTTC

j_call: TRBJ2-3
clone_size: NA
d_call: TRBD2
v_call: TRBV2
cdr3_aa: CASSEASGGATDTQYF
cdr3_nt: TGTGCCAGCAGTGAAGCTAGCGGGGGGGCCACGGATACGCAGTATTTT

j_call: TRBJ2-3
clone_size: few
d_call: TRBD1
v_call: TRBV6-5
cdr3_aa: CASSYFGTGSTDTQYF
cdr3_nt: TGTGCCAGCAGTTACTTTGGGACAGGGAGCACAGATACGCAGTATTTT